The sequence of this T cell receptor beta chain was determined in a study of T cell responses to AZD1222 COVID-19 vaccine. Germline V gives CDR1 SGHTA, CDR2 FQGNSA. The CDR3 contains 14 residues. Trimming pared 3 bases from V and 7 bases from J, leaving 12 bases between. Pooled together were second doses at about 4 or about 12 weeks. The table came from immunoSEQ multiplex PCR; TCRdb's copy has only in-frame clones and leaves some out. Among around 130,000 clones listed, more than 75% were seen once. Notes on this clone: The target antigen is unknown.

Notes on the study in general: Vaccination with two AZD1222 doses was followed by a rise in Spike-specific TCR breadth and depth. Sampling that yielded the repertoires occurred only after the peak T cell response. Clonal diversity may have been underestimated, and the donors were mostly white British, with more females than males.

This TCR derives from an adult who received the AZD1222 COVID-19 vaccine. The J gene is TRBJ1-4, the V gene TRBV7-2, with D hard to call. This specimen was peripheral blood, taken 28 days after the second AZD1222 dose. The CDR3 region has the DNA TGTGCCAGCAGCTTCCGCAGGTGGGGTGAAAAACTGTTTTTT. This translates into CASSFRRWGEKLFF.